What follows describes a single T cell receptor beta chain. These data belong to a study of blood T cell repertoires in COVID-19. Profiling relied on immunoSEQ multiplex PCR, and the TCRdb table lists in-frame clones only, not all of them. The sample has under 150,000 clones; around four fifths are singletons. Germline V gives CDR1 MNHEY, CDR2 SVGEGT. V gave up 0 bases and J gave up 2 bases, with 9 bases separating them. CDR3 length: 15 residues. The genes are TRBV6-2 or TRBV6-3 and TRBJ2-3; D perhaps matches TRBD2 (5 bases). This receptor was identified in a man aged 25 to 40 with acute or convalescent COVID-19. Sequences were obtained from peripheral blood. The CDR3 here is CASSYSDYHTDTQYF. CDR3 in DNA: TGTGCCAGCAGTTACTCTGACTACCACACAGATACGCAGTATTTT.